The 7 T cell receptor beta chains reported below all come from one sample, sequenced in a study of blood T cell repertoires in COVID-19. Sequenced by immunoSEQ multiplex PCR; TCRdb stores in-frame clones only, minus some. The table shows roughly 100,000 clones, with about 76% occurring only once. Sequencing input: peripheral blood. Every receptor here comes from a woman over 75 with acute or convalescent COVID-19.

On this clone itself: This may arise from a read error, as a much more abundant clone is one base away. Other DNA sequences in the same sample also yield this CDR3. The V and J genes are TRBV5-6 and TRBJ2-7; the match to TRBD1 covers 8 bases. The germline V gene encodes CDR1 SGHDT and CDR2 YYEEEE. This CDR3 is 12 amino acids long. With V trimmed by 4 bases and J by 6 bases, 3 bases remained unmatched. CDR3 DNA sequence: TGTGCCAGCAGCCCTGGACAGGGCGAGCAGTACTTC. It is translated as CASSPGQGEQYF.

The chain uses TRBV7-8 and TRBJ1-4; D not resolved. Germline lookup yields CDR1 SGHVS and CDR2 FQNEAQ. V was pared by 4 bases and J by 0 bases, with 12 bases between. This CDR3 contains 16 residues. The CDR3 reads CASSSNSGTTNEKLFF. As DNA, the CDR3 is TGTGCCAGCAGCTCAAACAGTGGCACAACTAATGAAAAACTGTTTTTT. Drawing the rest from reference TRBV7-8 and TRBJ1-4, the complete variable domain is GAGVSQSPRYKVAKRGQDVALRCDPISGHVSLFWYQQALGQGPEFLTYFQNEAQLDKSGLPSDRFFAERPEGSVSTLKIQRTQQEDSAVYLCASSSNSGTTNEKLFFGSGTQLSVL.

V gene TRBV7-2 combines with J gene TRBJ1-1; D is possibly TRBD1 (6 bases). Trimming left V 3 bases short and J 6 bases short, with 14 bases between. Germline-derived CDR1 and CDR2 are SGHTA and FQGNSA. The CDR3 sequence is 14 residues long. The CDR3 region is CASSFTGSAAEAFF. The CDR3 DNA sequence: TGTGCCAGCAGCTTCACAGGGTCAGCAGCTGAAGCTTTCTTT.

This sequence joins TRBV19 and TRBJ1-1; tentative D call: TRBD1 (6 bases). This CDR3 is 13 amino acids long. V lost 3 bases to trimming and J lost 5 bases, with 10 bases between them. CDR1 and CDR2 from the germline V gene are LNHDA and SQIVND (reference sequence). The CDR3 protein is CASSIDRPTEAFF. CDR3 in DNA: TGTGCCAGTAGTATTGACAGGCCGACTGAAGCTTTCTTT. Full variable domain (remainder filled in from reference TRBV19 and TRBJ1-1): DGGITQSPKYLFRKEGQNVTLSCEQNLNHDAMYWYRQDPGQGLRLIYYSQIVNDFQKGDIAEGYSVSREKKESFPLTVTSAQKNPTAFYLCASSIDRPTEAFFGQGTRLTVV.

The chain combines TRBV27 with TRBJ2-7, with D possibly being TRBD1 (5 bases). Trimming took 3 bases from V and 3 from J, leaving 9 bases between them. The germline gives CDR1 MNHEY, CDR2 SMNVEV (reference sequence). The CDR3 covers 13 residues. The DNA for the CDR3 is TGTGCCAGCAGTTTTTCAGGGCTCTACGAGCAGTACTTC. Protein sequence: CASSFSGLYEQYF.

Note on this clone: The germline gene is not matched at one end of the junction; a read error may be the cause. The V and J genes are TRBV11-2 and TRBJ2-1; D is uncertain. Germline V lookup: CDR1 SGHAT, CDR2 FQNNGV. The CDR3 spans 13 residues. CDR3 coding DNA: TGTGCCAGCAGCTTAGGTTCCTTCAATGAGCAGTTCTTC. Amino acid sequence: CASSLGSFNEQFF.

In DNA, the CDR3 is TGTGCCAGCAGTGAGCGGGGGGACAGGGGAGGGGGTCAGCCCCAGCATTTT. Encoded protein: CASSERGDRGGGQPQHF. V is TRBV6-1 and J is TRBJ1-5; 10 bases align to TRBD1. This CDR3 is built from 17 residues. Germline V gene sequence: CDR1 MNHNS, CDR2 SASEGT. Germline trimming cut 3 bases from V and 6 bases from J; bases unmatched to any gene: 11.